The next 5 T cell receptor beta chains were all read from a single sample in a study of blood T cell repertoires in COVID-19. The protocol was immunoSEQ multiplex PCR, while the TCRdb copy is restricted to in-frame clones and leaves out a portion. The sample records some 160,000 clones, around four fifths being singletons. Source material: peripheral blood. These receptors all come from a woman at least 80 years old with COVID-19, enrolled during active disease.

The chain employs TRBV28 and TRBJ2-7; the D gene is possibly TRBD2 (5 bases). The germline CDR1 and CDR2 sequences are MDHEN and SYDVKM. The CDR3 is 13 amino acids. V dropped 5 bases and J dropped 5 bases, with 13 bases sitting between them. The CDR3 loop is CASSPASRHEQYF. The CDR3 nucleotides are TGTGCCAGCAGTCCGGCTAGCCGCCACGAGCAGTACTTC.

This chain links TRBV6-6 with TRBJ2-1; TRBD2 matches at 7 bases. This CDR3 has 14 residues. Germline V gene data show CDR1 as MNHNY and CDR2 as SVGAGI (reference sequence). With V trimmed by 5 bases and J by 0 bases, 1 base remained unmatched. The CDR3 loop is CASSAGVSYNEQFF. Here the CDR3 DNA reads TGTGCCAGCAGTGCGGGGGTCTCCTACAATGAGCAGTTCTTC.

The CDR3 protein is CASSPDRVDEKLFF. CDR3 nucleotides: TGCGCCAGCAGCCCGGACAGGGTAGATGAAAAACTGTTTTTT. This chain joins TRBV5-1 and TRBJ1-4, with 8 bases that match TRBD1. Germline CDR1 SGHRS, CDR2 YFSETQ. Trimming at V came to 4 bases and at J to 6 bases, leaving 5 bases not matched to a gene. This CDR3 has 14 amino acids.

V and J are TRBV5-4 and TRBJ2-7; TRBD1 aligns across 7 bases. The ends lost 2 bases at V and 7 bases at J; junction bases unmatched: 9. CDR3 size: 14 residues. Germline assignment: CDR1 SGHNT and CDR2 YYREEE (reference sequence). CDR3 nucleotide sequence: TGTGCCAGCAGCTTTGTCGAGGGGGCGGGTGAGCAGTACTTC. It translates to CASSFVEGAGEQYF.

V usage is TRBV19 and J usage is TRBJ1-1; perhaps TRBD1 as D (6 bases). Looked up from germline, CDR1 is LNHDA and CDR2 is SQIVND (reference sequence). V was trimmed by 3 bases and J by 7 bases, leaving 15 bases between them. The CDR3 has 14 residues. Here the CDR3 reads CASSIPGARGEAFF. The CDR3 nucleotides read TGTGCCAGTAGTATCCCAGGGGCGAGAGGTGAAGCTTTCTTT.